Listed below are T cell receptor beta chains from one sample, sequenced in a study of T cell changes during pregnancy in multiple sclerosis. Sequencing used immunoSEQ multiplex PCR; TCRdb keeps in-frame clones, though not all of them. The data show tens of thousands of clones, with 90% seen just once and more than 4.5% held by the top ten. Source: peripheral blood, taken in the third trimester of pregnancy. The source of these receptors is a female donor in good health, enrolled as a control in a pregnancy study. Each CDR3 is given with its conserved first and last residue. Each record gives: D gene, V gene, clone size, J gene, CDR3 DNA, CDR3 protein. A D gene is named only where the DNA matches it firmly. Rows may omit the clone size; those that give it use once, few, many or a size class.

d_gene: TRBD1
v_gene: TRBV16
abundance: -
j_gene: TRBJ1-1
CDR3nt: TGTGCCAGCAGCCCGCTAGTATCGGGACAGAGTGAAGCTTTCTTT
CDR3aa: CASSPLVSGQSEAFF

d_gene: TRBD2
v_gene: TRBV13
abundance: -
j_gene: TRBJ2-3
CDR3nt: TGTGCCAGCAGCTTAGTTACGGGACTAGCGGGAGCCACAGATACGCAGTATTTT
CDR3aa: CASSLVTGLAGATDTQYF

d_gene: -
v_gene: TRBV5-1
abundance: -
j_gene: TRBJ1-3
CDR3nt: TGCGCCAGCAGCTTGGCCGGGAGGCTGTTCTCTGGAAACACCATATATTTT
CDR3aa: CASSLAGRLFSGNTIYF

d_gene: -
v_gene: TRBV30
abundance: -
j_gene: TRBJ1-4
CDR3nt: TGTGCCTGGAGTGCCGTCAGTACGTCTGAAAAACTGTTTTTT
CDR3aa: CAWSAVSTSEKLFF

d_gene: -
v_gene: TRBV7-9
abundance: -
j_gene: TRBJ1-5
CDR3nt: TGTGCCAGCAGCTTAGAGCAATTCGGCAATCAGCCCCAGCATTTT
CDR3aa: CASSLEQFGNQPQHF

d_gene: TRBD2
v_gene: TRBV5-1
abundance: -
j_gene: TRBJ2-1
CDR3nt: TGCGCCAGCAGCTTCGGACTAGCGGGAGGCTACAATGAGCAGTTCTTC
CDR3aa: CASSFGLAGGYNEQFF

d_gene: -
v_gene: TRBV5-1
abundance: -
j_gene: TRBJ2-1
CDR3nt: TGCGCCAGCACAGCAACGGCAGGGTCCGATGAGCAGTTCTTC
CDR3aa: CASTATAGSDEQFF

d_gene: -
v_gene: TRBV27
abundance: once
j_gene: TRBJ1-2
CDR3nt: TGTGCCAGCAGTACGGGTTACGCAGGGGCCTATGGCTACACCTTC
CDR3aa: CASSTGYAGAYGYTF

d_gene: TRBD1
v_gene: TRBV5-4
abundance: -
j_gene: TRBJ2-7
CDR3nt: TGTGCCAGCAGCAGTGGGACAGGGGGCTCCTACGAGCAGTACTTC
CDR3aa: CASSSGTGGSYEQYF

d_gene: -
v_gene: TRBV9
abundance: -
j_gene: TRBJ1-1
CDR3nt: TGTGCCAGCAGCGTAGCGGACAGTGGGGAAGCTTTCTTT
CDR3aa: CASSVADSGEAFF

d_gene: TRBD1
v_gene: TRBV7-2
abundance: -
j_gene: TRBJ2-7
CDR3nt: TGTGCCAGCAGCTTCGGGACAGGGCCTACCTACGAGCAGTACTTC
CDR3aa: CASSFGTGPTYEQYF

d_gene: TRBD1
v_gene: TRBV7-9
abundance: -
j_gene: TRBJ2-6
CDR3nt: TGTGCCAGCAGCTTAGGGGGGACAGGCTTCTCTGGGGCCAACGTCCTGACTTTC
CDR3aa: CASSLGGTGFSGANVLTF

d_gene: TRBD1
v_gene: TRBV2
abundance: -
j_gene: TRBJ2-7
CDR3nt: TGTGCCAGCAGTTGGGACAGGGACCCCTCCTACGAGCAGTACTTC
CDR3aa: CASSWDRDPSYEQYF

d_gene: -
v_gene: TRBV7-8
abundance: -
j_gene: TRBJ1-1
CDR3nt: TGTGCCAGCAGCCCTCCAGGCGGGCTCATGAACACTGAAGCTTTCTTT
CDR3aa: CASSPPGGLMNTEAFF

d_gene: TRBD1
v_gene: TRBV29-1
abundance: -
j_gene: TRBJ2-5
CDR3nt: TGCAGCGTTGACAGGGGGCAAGAGACCCAGTACTTC
CDR3aa: CSVDRGQETQYF

d_gene: -
v_gene: TRBV9
abundance: once
j_gene: TRBJ2-7
CDR3nt: TGTGCCAGCGCGCCAGCGGACAGTCCTTACGAGCAGTACTTC
CDR3aa: CASAPADSPYEQYF

d_gene: TRBD2
v_gene: TRBV19
abundance: -
j_gene: TRBJ2-1
CDR3nt: TGTGCCAGTAGTATAGGACTAGCGGACTACAATGAGCAGTTCTTC
CDR3aa: CASSIGLADYNEQFF

d_gene: -
v_gene: TRBV12-5
abundance: -
j_gene: TRBJ1-4
CDR3nt: TGTGCTAGTGGTTTGAGCTCAACTAATGAAAAACTGTTTTTT
CDR3aa: CASGLSSTNEKLFF

d_gene: -
v_gene: TRBV2
abundance: -
j_gene: TRBJ1-1
CDR3nt: TGTGCCAGCAGAGGACAGAACACTGAAGCTTTCTTT
CDR3aa: CASRGQNTEAFF

d_gene: -
v_gene: TRBV6-5
abundance: -
j_gene: TRBJ2-7
CDR3nt: TGTGCCAGCAGTTACAACCGGGACTCGACTACCTACGAGCAGTACTTC
CDR3aa: CASSYNRDSTTYEQYF

d_gene: -
v_gene: TRBV7-6
abundance: -
j_gene: TRBJ2-7
CDR3nt: TGTGCCAGCAGCTCCCCCAGGGGGGCAACCTACGAGCAGTACTTC
CDR3aa: CASSSPRGATYEQYF

d_gene: -
v_gene: TRBV6-1
abundance: few
j_gene: TRBJ1-3
CDR3nt: TGTGCCAGCAGTAGAGGGAACTCTGGAAACACCATATATTTT
CDR3aa: CASSRGNSGNTIYF

d_gene: TRBD2
v_gene: TRBV7-2
abundance: -
j_gene: TRBJ2-1
CDR3nt: TGTGCCAGCAGCTTAGAAAGTTCTAGCGGGAGGAGTGGATACAATGAGCAGTTCTTC
CDR3aa: CASSLESSSGRSGYNEQFF

d_gene: TRBD1
v_gene: TRBV28
abundance: -
j_gene: TRBJ1-2
CDR3nt: TGTGCCAGCAGCCCACAAGAAACCTACAGGGGGCGGCCGAGACGAAACTATGGCTACACCTTC
CDR3aa: CASSPQETYRGRPRRNYGYTF

d_gene: -
v_gene: TRBV6-5
abundance: -
j_gene: TRBJ1-1
CDR3nt: TGTGCCAGCAGTTCCATCGCCTACCCCAGGGAAGGAGCTTTCTTT
CDR3aa: CASSSIAYPREGAFF

d_gene: -
v_gene: TRBV2
abundance: once
j_gene: TRBJ2-7
CDR3nt: TGTGCCAGCAGTGGGGTTTTGATGGCAGGGACCTACGAGCAGTACTTC
CDR3aa: CASSGVLMAGTYEQYF

d_gene: -
v_gene: TRBV30
abundance: once
j_gene: TRBJ1-3
CDR3nt: TGTGCCTTCGGGAACGGGAGCTCTGGAAACACCATATATTTT
CDR3aa: CAFGNGSSGNTIYF

d_gene: TRBD2
v_gene: TRBV5-1
abundance: -
j_gene: TRBJ2-3
CDR3nt: TGCGCCAGCAGCTTTTTCCTAGCGGGAGGGCCGGATACGCAGTATTTT
CDR3aa: CASSFFLAGGPDTQYF

d_gene: -
v_gene: TRBV7-6
abundance: -
j_gene: TRBJ1-1
CDR3nt: TGTGCCAGCAGCTTAGTTCGGGGTACTGAAGCTTTCTTT
CDR3aa: CASSLVRGTEAFF

d_gene: -
v_gene: TRBV6-5
abundance: -
j_gene: TRBJ1-1
CDR3nt: TGTGCCAGCAGCTCCCGGATCGGGACATTTAACGGAGCTTTCTTT
CDR3aa: CASSSRIGTFNGAFF

d_gene: -
v_gene: TRBV27
abundance: -
j_gene: TRBJ2-7
CDR3nt: TGTGCCAGCGGATGGGCGGGGGGACAGGGTTACGAGCAGTACTTC
CDR3aa: CASGWAGGQGYEQYF

d_gene: -
v_gene: TRBV2
abundance: -
j_gene: TRBJ2-3
CDR3nt: TGTGCCAGCAGTGGAGCCGGGTTTAGCACAGATACGCAGTATTTT
CDR3aa: CASSGAGFSTDTQYF

d_gene: -
v_gene: TRBV2
abundance: -
j_gene: TRBJ2-2
CDR3nt: TGTGCCAGCAGTAGCGGGTCCTACACCGGGGAGCTGTTTTTT
CDR3aa: CASSSGSYTGELFF

d_gene: TRBD2
v_gene: TRBV6-1
abundance: -
j_gene: TRBJ2-7
CDR3nt: TGTGCCAGCAGTGAAGCGGCTAGCGGGAATTGGGGCGAGCAGTACTTC
CDR3aa: CASSEAASGNWGEQYF

d_gene: TRBD1
v_gene: TRBV6-1
abundance: few
j_gene: TRBJ2-5
CDR3nt: TGTGCCAGCAGTGAAAGTCTAGGGACAGGCCAAGAGACCCAGTACTTC
CDR3aa: CASSESLGTGQETQYF

d_gene: -
v_gene: TRBV10-2
abundance: -
j_gene: TRBJ2-7
CDR3nt: TGCGCCAGCAGACCCCCTAGCTCCTACGAGCAGTACTTC
CDR3aa: CASRPPSSYEQYF